What follows are 27 T cell receptor beta chains derived from one specimen sequenced in a study of blood T cell repertoires in COVID-19. Assay used: immunoSEQ multiplex PCR; TCRdb lists only in-frame clones, some missing. The sample lists around 200,000 clones, about 85% seen once, with 4% to 5% in the top ten. Sequencing was done on a sample of peripheral blood. Receptors were obtained from a woman aged 80 or over with acute or convalescent COVID-19.

This clone was found a few times. The J gene is TRBJ2-1, the V gene TRBV7-2; 11 bases agree with TRBD2. The CDR3 totals 16 residues. Germline CDR1 and CDR2: SGHTA and FQGNSA. J lost 8 bases, V lost 6 bases, and 12 bases had no gene match. The CDR3: CASSSRVTSGTYEQFF. DNA of the CDR3: TGTGCCAGCAGTTCCCGAGTGACTAGCGGGACTTATGAGCAGTTCTTC.

The chain recombines TRBV11-2 with TRBJ1-6; D not certain. With 1 base removed from V and 10 bases from J, the gap between germline ends came to 5 bases. The CDR3 sequence is 12 residues long. Germline V lookup: CDR1 SGHAT, CDR2 FQNNGV. Written as DNA, the CDR3 is TGTGCCAGCAGCTTAGTACTCTCACCCCTCCACTTT. Residues: CASSLVLSPLHF.

The CDR3: CASSLGAGAVNQETQYF. CDR3 DNA sequence: TGCGCCAGCAGCTTGGGGGCGGGAGCGGTGAACCAAGAGACCCAGTACTTC. V is TRBV5-1 and J is TRBJ2-5; 7 positions match TRBD2. V shed 0 bases, J shed 0 bases, and the junction held 8 bases outside the gene matches. The germline V gene encodes CDR1 SGHRS and CDR2 YFSETQ. There are 17 residues in the CDR3.

The gene calls are TRBV2 and TRBJ1-1; 8 bases line up with TRBD1. The CDR3 runs to 13 residues. In germline, CDR1 is SNHLY, CDR2 FYNNEI. With V trimmed by 6 bases and J by 4 bases, 4 bases remained unmatched. CDR3 bases: TGTGCCAGCAGCCCAACAGGGGGCACTGAAGCTTTCTTT. Protein product: CASSPTGGTEAFF.

The genes are TRBV6-5 and TRBJ1-3; 10 positions agree with TRBD1. Germline CDR1 reads MNHEY; CDR2 reads SVGAGI. Losses at the gene ends were 6 bases for V and 1 base for J; bases not matched to a gene: 0. There are 14 residues in the CDR3. CDR3 sequence: CASRDRGSGNTIYF. CDR3 nucleotide sequence: TGTGCCAGCAGGGACAGGGGGTCTGGAAACACCATATATTTT.

The J gene is TRBJ1-4, the V gene TRBV9; D remains unclear. Germline loops: CDR1 SGDLS, CDR2 YYNGEE. The ends were cut back, 3 bases at V and 0 bases at J, with 9 bases in the middle. The CDR3 consists of 15 residues. Written as DNA, the CDR3 is TGTGCCAGCAGCGGGCGGGGTGCAACTAATGAAAAACTGTTTTTT. This translates into CASSGRGATNEKLFF.

The chain uses TRBV5-1 and TRBJ2-3; TRBD2 matches 11 bases. This CDR3 comprises 16 residues. J lost 3 bases, V lost 0 bases, and 3 bases had no gene match. Germline V lookup: CDR1 SGHRS, CDR2 YFSETQ. The chain's CDR3 is CASSLGRLAGTDTQYF. The CDR3 coding sequence is TGCGCCAGCAGCTTGGGGAGACTAGCGGGAACAGATACGCAGTATTTT.

In the case of this clone: A junction boundary mismatches the germline segment, possibly from a read error. This chain uses TRBV2 with TRBJ1-4; 7 positions match TRBD1. Germline V gene lookup returns CDR1 SNHLY and CDR2 FYNNEI. This CDR3 has 13 amino acids. The CDR3: CASSGRVGTVGIF. The CDR3 region has the DNA TGTGCCAGCAGCGGAAGGGTAGGGACAGTCGGTATTTTT.

In its sample, this clone was seen a few times. The J gene is TRBJ1-5, the V gene TRBV11-2; D is perhaps TRBD1 (5 bases). The CDR3 extends over 13 amino acids. Trimming removed 8 bases at V and 7 bases at J, with 15 bases between. CDR1 is SGHAT, CDR2 FQNNGV, per germline. Here the CDR3 DNA reads TGTGCCAGCGCGCAGGGCATGGGACAGCCCCAGCATTTT. Translation gives CASAQGMGQPQHF.

V usage is TRBV7-2 and J usage is TRBJ2-7; 7 nucleotides line up with TRBD1. The J segment lost 3 bases and the V segment lost 4 bases, leaving 12 bases of the junction unmatched. The CDR3 runs 16 residues. Per the germline V gene, CDR1 is SGHTA and CDR2 is FQGNSA. The CDR3 DNA is TGTGCCAGCAGCTCCCCACGACAGGGTTTGAGCTACGAGCAGTACTTC. Protein sequence: CASSSPRQGLSYEQYF.

The chain links TRBV2 to TRBJ1-4, with 10 bases identical to TRBD1. V gave up 5 bases and J gave up 10 bases; unmatched junction bases: 7. Per germline, CDR1 SNHLY and CDR2 FYNNEI. CDR3 size: 14 residues. This CDR3 is CASSPRDRGLKLFF. The CDR3 nucleotides are TGTGCCAGCAGTCCCCGGGACAGGGGCTTAAAACTGTTTTTT.

V and J are TRBV5-1 and TRBJ2-7; D remains unclear. V was cut by 1 base and J by 0 bases, with 8 bases left in between. Germline CDR1 and CDR2: SGHRS and YFSETQ. The CDR3 is 14 residues long. CDR3 amino acids: CASSLYWSSYEQYF. CDR3 DNA sequence: TGCGCCAGCAGCTTGTACTGGAGCTCCTACGAGCAGTACTTC.

The chain couples TRBV4-3 to TRBJ2-2, with D unresolved. Germline V gene data show CDR1 as LGHNA and CDR2 as YSLEER. V lost 0 bases, J lost 3 bases, and 11 bases lay in between. This CDR3 contains 16 residues. This CDR3 is CASSQDHSYYTGELFF. CDR3 sequence (DNA): TGCGCCAGCAGCCAAGATCACTCCTATTACACCGGGGAGCTGTTTTTT.

The J gene is TRBJ2-3, the V gene TRBV7-3, with 7 bases identical to TRBD1. Trimming took 5 bases from V and 3 from J; bases not matched to a gene: 5. Germline CDR1 reads SGHTA; CDR2 reads FQGTGA. The CDR3 consists of 14 residues. The CDR3 DNA sequence: TGTGCCAGCAGCATCGGGACAGTTACAGATACGCAGTATTTT. As protein: CASSIGTVTDTQYF.

The V gene is TRBV6-2 or TRBV6-3, the J gene TRBJ1-1; D unresolved. The V end was cut by 2 bases, the J end by 7 bases, with 8 bases between. Germline CDR1 MNHEY, CDR2 SVGEGT. The CDR3 extends over 12 amino acids. CDR3 DNA sequence: TGTGCCAGCAGTTACCTTAGAAATGAAGCTTTCTTT. It encodes CASSYLRNEAFF.

This sequence joins TRBV28 and TRBJ1-1; D gene uncertain. There are 14 residues in the CDR3. Germline V CDR1 and CDR2: MDHEN, SYDVKM. The ends were cut back, 6 bases at V and 4 bases at J, with 15 bases in the middle. The CDR3 sequence is CASRIPPSGTEAFF. The CDR3 nucleotides read TGTGCCAGCAGAATTCCCCCGAGTGGCACTGAAGCTTTCTTT.

The chain recombines TRBV28 with TRBJ2-7; 7 nucleotides align to TRBD2. CDR1 and CDR2 from the germline V gene are MDHEN and SYDVKM. The CDR3 is 15 amino acids. V dropped 3 bases and J dropped 0; count of bases not matched to a gene: 5. The CDR3 DNA reads TGTGCCAGCAGTTTCGTAGCGGGCCCCTCCTACGAGCAGTACTTC. It yields the protein CASSFVAGPSYEQYF.

The gene calls are TRBV7-9 and TRBJ2-5; 11 bases are a match to TRBD1. J gave up 5 bases and V 1 base, and 3 bases lay outside the gene matches. Per the germline V gene, CDR1 is SEHNR and CDR2 is FQNEAQ (reference sequence). This CDR3 spans 15 amino acids. The CDR3 loop reads CASSLGTGGLETQYF. The DNA of the CDR3 is TGTGCCAGCAGCTTAGGGACAGGGGGCTTGGAGACCCAGTACTTC.

This chain connects TRBV12-3 or TRBV12-4 to TRBJ2-7; 7 nucleotides agree with TRBD2. The CDR3 covers 13 residues. Trimming took 5 bases from V and 2 from J; bases not matched to a gene: 3. CDR3 DNA: TGTGCCAGCAGTACTAGCGCTCCCTACGAGCAGTACTTC. It codes for CASSTSAPYEQYF.

The genes are TRBV5-1 and TRBJ1-1; perhaps TRBD1 as D (6 bases). The germline CDR1 and CDR2 sequences are SGHRS and YFSETQ. V lost 3 bases and J lost 3, with 15 bases in between. The CDR3 spans 15 residues. The CDR3 coding sequence is TGCGCCAGCAGCTCAGACAGGTTCGTAGACACTGAAGCTTTCTTT. Translating gives CASSSDRFVDTEAFF. Drawing the rest from reference TRBV5-1 and TRBJ1-1, the complete variable domain is KAGVTQTPRYLIKTRGQQVTLSCSPISGHRSVSWYQQTPGQGLQFLFEYFSETQRNKGNFPGRFSGRQFSNSRSEMNVSTLELGDSALYLCASSSDRFVDTEAFFGQGTRLTVV.

This clone showed up just a few times. The chain recombines TRBV6-4 with TRBJ2-2; 9 bases align to TRBD1. Looked up from germline, CDR1 is MRHNA and CDR2 is SNTAGT. Germline trimming cut 5 bases from V and 5 bases from J; bases unmatched to any gene: 3. This CDR3 comprises 14 residues. CDR3 coding DNA: TGTGCCAGCAGTACGGGACAGGGAACCGGGGAGCTGTTTTTT. Translated, it gives CASSTGQGTGELFF.

The V gene is TRBV7-3, the J gene TRBJ2-7, with 8 bases that match TRBD1. Germline CDR1 and CDR2: SGHTA and FQGTGA. The CDR3 runs to 15 residues. After removal of 5 bases from V and 3 bases from J, the junction contained 9 bases not matched to a gene. CDR3 sequence reads: CASSRAPGQDYEQYF. CDR3 DNA sequence: TGTGCCAGCAGCCGAGCACCGGGACAGGACTACGAGCAGTACTTC.

The rearrangement uses TRBV3-1 (or the pseudogene TRBV3-2) and TRBJ2-1; the match to TRBD2 covers 7 bases. Germline CDR1 LGHDT, CDR2 YNNKEL (reference sequence). V lost 0 bases, J lost 8 bases, and 4 bases stayed unmatched. The CDR3 extends over 14 amino acids. The CDR3 loop reads CASSQEAGRYEQFF. In DNA, the CDR3 is TGTGCCAGCAGCCAAGAAGCGGGGCGTTATGAGCAGTTCTTC.

This CDR3 reads CSVGGANEQFF. CDR3 in DNA: TGCAGTGTTGGCGGGGCCAATGAGCAGTTCTTC. V and J are TRBV20-1 and TRBJ2-1; D is perhaps TRBD2 (6 bases). This CDR3 has 11 residues. Germline V gives CDR1 DFQATT, CDR2 SNEGSKA (reference sequence). Trimming stripped 7 bases from V and 6 bases from J, with 10 bases between.

This clone has just one count. The CDR3 loop reads CATRTGQSNQPQHF. CDR3 DNA: TGTGCCACTAGGACAGGGCAAAGCAATCAGCCCCAGCATTTT. The V call is TRBV19, the J call TRBJ1-5, with TRBD1 matching 8 bases. The CDR3 has 14 amino acids. V was pared by 10 bases and J by 1 base, with 6 bases of the junction left unmatched. Germline V gene sequence: CDR1 LNHDA, CDR2 SQIVND (reference sequence).

V usage is TRBV19 and J usage is TRBJ1-2, with D unclear. Germline V gene lookup returns CDR1 LNHDA and CDR2 SQIVND (reference sequence). V lost 5 bases and J lost 4, with 8 bases in between. This CDR3 is 12 amino acids long. CDR3 residues: CASSSAGYGYTF. In nucleotides, the CDR3 is TGTGCCAGTAGTTCCGCGGGCTATGGCTACACCTTC.

The rearrangement uses TRBV5-1 and TRBJ2-7, with 10 nucleotides matching TRBD1. Germline-derived CDR1 and CDR2 are SGHRS and YFSETQ. V shed 2 bases and J 7 bases; nucleotides not matched to a gene: 3. The CDR3 sequence is 13 residues long. The CDR3 coding sequence is TGCGCCAGCAGCTTCCGGGACAGGGGAGAGCAGTACTTC. It encodes CASSFRDRGEQYF.